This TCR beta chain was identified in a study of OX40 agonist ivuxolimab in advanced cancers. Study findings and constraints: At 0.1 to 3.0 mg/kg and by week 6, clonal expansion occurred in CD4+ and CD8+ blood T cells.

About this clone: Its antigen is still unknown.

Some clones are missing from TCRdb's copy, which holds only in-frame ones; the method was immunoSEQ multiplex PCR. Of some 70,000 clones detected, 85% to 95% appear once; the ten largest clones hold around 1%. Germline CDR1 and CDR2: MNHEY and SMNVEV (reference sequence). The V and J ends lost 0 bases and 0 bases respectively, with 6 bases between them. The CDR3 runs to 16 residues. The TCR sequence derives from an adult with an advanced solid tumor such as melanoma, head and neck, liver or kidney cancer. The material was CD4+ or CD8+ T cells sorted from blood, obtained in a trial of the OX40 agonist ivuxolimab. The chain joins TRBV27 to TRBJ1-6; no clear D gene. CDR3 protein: CASSLSGSSYNSPLHF. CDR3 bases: TGTGCCAGCAGTTTATCTGGGAGCTCCTATAATTCACCCCTCCACTTT.